The 18 T cell receptor beta chains listed next were all sequenced from one sample in a study of PD-L1 blockade in urothelial cancer. The table came from immunoSEQ multiplex PCR; TCRdb's copy has only in-frame clones and leaves some out. The table records approximately 110,000 clones, roughly 84% of them present only once. This sample comprised PBMCs, obtained around atezolizumab (anti-PD-L1) treatment. The receptors were sampled from a man over 45 with urothelial cancer.

The CDR3 loop reads CASFSGSQGNEQFF. In nucleotides, the CDR3 is TGTGCCAGCTTTAGCGGGAGCCAGGGTAATGAGCAGTTCTTC. The rearrangement joins TRBV5-4 to TRBJ2-1; 9 nucleotides line up with TRBD2. J was trimmed by 7 bases and V by 7 bases; bases with no gene match: 9. Germline CDR1 SGHNT, CDR2 YYREEE (reference sequence). The CDR3 extends over 14 amino acids. The entire variable domain, with the rest obtained from reference TRBV5-4 and TRBJ2-1, is as follows: ETGVTQSPTHLIKTRGQQVTLRCSSQSGHNTVSWYQQALGQGPQFIFQYYREEENGRGNFPPRFSGLQFPNYSSELNVNALELDDSALYLCASFSGSQGNEQFFGPGTRLTVL.

V and J are TRBV10-3 and TRBJ2-1; 9 nucleotides line up with TRBD2. The CDR3 is 16 amino acids. The V segment lost 2 bases and the J segment 7 bases; nucleotides outside the gene matches: 9. Germline CDR1 and CDR2: ENHRY and SYGVKD. The chain's CDR3 is CAISEVAGAGGNEQFF. The CDR3 region has the DNA TGTGCCATCAGTGAGGTAGCGGGAGCAGGGGGAAATGAGCAGTTCTTC.

The chain is built from TRBV19 and TRBJ1-2, with D tentatively TRBD1 (6 bases). Between the trimmed V and J ends, which lost 4 bases and 4 bases, there was a span of 13 bases. The CDR3 consists of 14 residues. Germline V CDR1 and CDR2: LNHDA, SQIVND (reference sequence). The CDR3 loop is CASSTTGNGYGYTF. CDR3 sequence (DNA): TGTGCCAGTAGTACCACAGGGAACGGCTATGGCTACACCTTC.

DNA of the CDR3: TGTGCCAGCAGCCCTGGTGCCGGGACTAGCGGGAGGAAGTCCTACGAGCAGTACTTC. The encoded protein is CASSPGAGTSGRKSYEQYF. This rearrangement joins TRBV5-5 to TRBJ2-7, with TRBD2 matching over 15 bases. Per the germline V gene, CDR1 is SGHKS and CDR2 is YYEKEE (reference sequence). With 4 bases clipped from V and 1 base from J, the junction kept 12 bases outside the gene matches. The CDR3 runs to 19 residues.

The V gene is TRBV10-3, the J gene TRBJ2-7; D is uncertain. V was shortened by 5 bases and J by 0 bases, with 8 bases between the two germline ends. In germline, CDR1 is ENHRY, CDR2 SYGVKD. This CDR3 spans 13 amino acids. Written as DNA, the CDR3 is TGTGCCATCAGTCAGGCCCGCTCCTACGAGCAGTACTTC. Its protein product is CAISQARSYEQYF.

The CDR3 DNA follows: TGTGCCAGCAGTGTCGACACAGTATACTATGGCTACACCTTC. Its translation: CASSVDTVYYGYTF. The chain joins TRBV2 to TRBJ1-2; D unclear. The length of the CDR3 is 14 residues. V lost 4 bases and J lost 3, with 12 bases in between. Germline CDR1 SNHLY, CDR2 FYNNEI.

This clone appeared a single time. The rearrangement joins TRBV18 to TRBJ2-3; no firm D call. The CDR3 has 13 amino acids. V lost 0 bases and J lost 3, with 4 bases in between. The germline gives CDR1 KGHSH, CDR2 LQKENI. CDR3 in amino acids: CASSPPVTDTQYF. Written as DNA, the CDR3 is TGTGCCAGCTCACCACCCGTGACAGATACGCAGTATTTT.

This clone was recorded once. The rearrangement uses TRBV10-2 and TRBJ1-2; D gene unclear. CDR3 length equals 12 residues. Trimming cost V 6 bases and J 1 base, with 6 bases left between them. Germline CDR1 and CDR2: WSHSY and SAAADI. CDR3 protein: CASRGSNYGYTF. The CDR3 DNA is TGCGCCAGCAGGGGCAGTAACTATGGCTACACCTTC.

J is TRBJ2-1 and V is TRBV2; 10 bases are shared with TRBD2. This CDR3 spans 14 amino acids. Germline V gene data show CDR1 as SNHLY and CDR2 as FYNNEI. Unmatched junction bases numbered 9, after V lost 8 bases and J lost 8 bases. The DNA of the CDR3 is TGTGCCAGCGCCGCTAGCGGGAGAACCGATGAGCAGTTCTTC. It yields the protein CASAASGRTDEQFF.

This rearrangement joins TRBV7-3 to TRBJ2-2; D gene ambiguous. V was trimmed by 5 bases and J by 5 bases, leaving 12 bases between them. In germline, CDR1 is SGHTA, CDR2 FQGTGA. This CDR3 region has 14 residues. The CDR3 nucleotides read TGTGCCAGCAGCCAACAAATTAATACCGGGGAGCTGTTTTTT. This sequence encodes CASSQQINTGELFF.

The rearrangement links TRBV6-6 to TRBJ2-7, with D perhaps TRBD1 (6 bases). This CDR3 is 12 amino acids long. Germline V gives CDR1 MNHNY, CDR2 SVGAGI (reference sequence). The V and J ends lost 7 bases and 3 bases respectively, with 10 bases between them. The CDR3 here is CASMRTDYEQYF. CDR3 nucleotide sequence: TGTGCCAGCATGCGGACAGACTACGAGCAGTACTTC.

The chain joins TRBV27 to TRBJ1-5; 11 bases are a match to TRBD1. The V and J ends lost 5 bases and 2 bases, in that order; junction bases with no gene match: 11. Germline assignment: CDR1 MNHEY and CDR2 SMNVEV (reference sequence). The CDR3 is made up of 18 amino acids. The CDR3 spells CASSEGQGVKIGNQPQHF. In nucleotides, the CDR3 is TGTGCCAGCAGTGAGGGACAGGGGGTAAAGATCGGCAATCAGCCCCAGCATTTT.

The chain carries TRBV19 and TRBJ1-5, with TRBD1 matching 9 bases. The CDR3 sequence is 14 residues long. The junction had 6 bases not matched to a gene; V was cut back by 7 bases and J by 5 bases. Germline V CDR1 and CDR2: LNHDA, SQIVND (reference sequence). The DNA of the CDR3 is TGTGCCAGTACCCTTTGGACAGGGGATCAGCCCCAGCATTTT. Residues: CASTLWTGDQPQHF.

The CDR3 region has the DNA TGTGCCAGCAGTTCGGAGACCCAGTACTTC. Encoded protein: CASSSETQYF. The chain combines TRBV7-8 with TRBJ2-5; D is undetermined. The CDR3 runs to 10 residues. Trimming removed 6 bases at V and 5 bases at J, with 4 bases between. CDR1 and CDR2 from the germline V gene are SGHVS and FQNEAQ.

This chain uses TRBV7-9 with TRBJ2-7; TRBD1 matches at 9 bases. This CDR3 has 16 amino acids. V lost 5 bases and J lost 2; bases outside the gene matches: 10. Germline V CDR1 and CDR2: SEHNR, FQNEAQ (reference sequence). The CDR3 spells CASSHPDRGSTYEQYF. In DNA, the CDR3 is TGTGCCAGCAGCCATCCCGACAGGGGGAGCACCTACGAGCAGTACTTC.

This clone was counted once. The rearrangement links TRBV5-6 to TRBJ1-6; weak D call: TRBD1 (6 bases). In germline, CDR1 is SGHDT, CDR2 YYEEEE. Trimming stripped 0 bases from V and 6 bases from J, with 10 bases between. The CDR3 covers 15 residues. The CDR3 bases are TGTGCCAGCAGCTTGGCGGGGACAATTAATTCACCCCTCCACTTT. It translates to CASSLAGTINSPLHF.

The chain links TRBV5-1 to TRBJ2-4, with TRBD2 matching 8 bases. Looked up from germline, CDR1 is SGHRS and CDR2 is YFSETQ. The V segment lost 3 bases and the J segment 0 bases; nucleotides outside the gene matches: 8. The CDR3 has 17 amino acids. The CDR3, as DNA: TGCGCCAGCAGCTCCGGCGGGGGGAGGGTAGCCAAAAACATTCAGTACTTC. The encoded protein is CASSSGGGRVAKNIQYF. Drawing the rest from reference TRBV5-1 and TRBJ2-4, the complete variable domain is KAGVTQTPRYLIKTRGQQVTLSCSPISGHRSVSWYQQTPGQGLQFLFEYFSETQRNKGNFPGRFSGRQFSNSRSEMNVSTLELGDSALYLCASSSGGGRVAKNIQYFGAGTRLSVL.

The genes are TRBV19 and TRBJ2-1; a possible D gene is TRBD2 (6 bases). The V end was cut by 5 bases, the J end by 9 bases, with 17 bases between. The CDR3 runs 14 residues. Germline V gene lookup returns CDR1 LNHDA and CDR2 SQIVND (reference sequence). CDR3 residues: CASSGLEGRGEQFF. CDR3 DNA sequence: TGTGCCAGTAGTGGGTTGGAGGGACGGGGTGAGCAGTTCTTC. The whole variable domain, filled in from reference TRBV19 and TRBJ2-1, reads DGGITQSPKYLFRKEGQNVTLSCEQNLNHDAMYWYRQDPGQGLRLIYYSQIVNDFQKGDIAEGYSVSREKKESFPLTVTSAQKNPTAFYLCASSGLEGRGEQFFGPGTRLTVL.